Listed below are T cell receptor beta chains from one sample, sequenced in a study of a mutant IDH1 vaccine in newly diagnosed glioma. Clones were sequenced by immunoSEQ multiplex PCR, and TCRdb holds only the in-frame ones, with some missing. Of just over 65,000 clones listed, around 82% were seen once; the top ten hold 10% to 15%. No antigen is known for these receptors. Sample: PBMCs, taken from a glioma patient whose treatment included an IDH1 peptide vaccine. Source of these receptors: a man younger than 35 with glioma. CDR3s include the opening cysteine and the closing phenylalanine or tryptophan. Each record gives: CDR3 DNA, CDR3 protein, J gene, D gene, clone size, V gene. A D gene is named only where the DNA matches it firmly. Only some rows state a clone size, as once, few, many or a class for expanded clones.

cdr3_nt: TGTGCCAGCAGCTTATTACCGACGTCGGGACCGTTGGCTTTCTTT; cdr3_aa: CASSLLPTSGPLAFF; j_call: TRBJ1-1; d_call: -; clone_size: -; v_call: TRBV7-9
cdr3_nt: TGCAGCGTCTTGGGGACAGGGGATCTTCTCCAACCCCAGCATTTT; cdr3_aa: CSVLGTGDLLQPQHF; j_call: TRBJ1-5; d_call: TRBD1; clone_size: -; v_call: TRBV29-1
cdr3_nt: TGCGCCAGCAGCTTGGGGACAGGGAGTGAAAAACTGTTTTTT; cdr3_aa: CASSLGTGSEKLFF; j_call: TRBJ1-4; d_call: TRBD1; clone_size: -; v_call: TRBV5-1
cdr3_nt: TGTGCCTGGAATGATCCCCGGTCCTCGGGGGACTATGGCTACACCTTC; cdr3_aa: CAWNDPRSSGDYGYTF; j_call: TRBJ1-2; d_call: -; clone_size: -; v_call: TRBV30
cdr3_nt: TGCGCCAGCAGCTTTAACCCGGTTCCCCCCACAGATACGCAGTATTTT; cdr3_aa: CASSFNPVPPTDTQYF; j_call: TRBJ2-3; d_call: -; clone_size: -; v_call: TRBV5-1
cdr3_nt: TGTGCCAGCAGCTCCAAAGTAGTAGGCACAGATACGCAGTATTTT; cdr3_aa: CASSSKVVGTDTQYF; j_call: TRBJ2-3; d_call: -; clone_size: -; v_call: TRBV5-4
cdr3_nt: TGTGCCAGCAGATCCGACAGGGACCTCTCCTACGAGCAGTACTTC; cdr3_aa: CASRSDRDLSYEQYF; j_call: TRBJ2-7; d_call: TRBD1; clone_size: -; v_call: TRBV5-5
cdr3_nt: TGTGCCAGCAGTGAGTTACGGACTAGCGCCTTCCAAGAGACCCAGTACTTC; cdr3_aa: CASSELRTSAFQETQYF; j_call: TRBJ2-5; d_call: TRBD2; clone_size: -; v_call: TRBV25-1
cdr3_nt: TGTGCCTGGAGATTACAGGGGGACACTGAAGCTTTCTTT; cdr3_aa: CAWRLQGDTEAFF; j_call: TRBJ1-1; d_call: TRBD1; clone_size: -; v_call: TRBV30
cdr3_nt: TGTGCCAGCAGCTTAGTTGCGGCTACAGATACGCAGTATTTT; cdr3_aa: CASSLVAATDTQYF; j_call: TRBJ2-3; d_call: -; clone_size: -; v_call: TRBV7-3
cdr3_nt: TGTGCCAGCAGCGTAGGGAGCACCGGGGAGCTGTTTTTT; cdr3_aa: CASSVGSTGELFF; j_call: TRBJ2-2; d_call: -; clone_size: -; v_call: TRBV9
cdr3_nt: TGTGCCAGCAGCCAAGATGACCGGATGTGCACCTTC; cdr3_aa: CASSQDDRMCTF; j_call: TRBJ1-2; d_call: -; clone_size: -; v_call: TRBV4-2
cdr3_nt: TGTGCCAGCTCCTACGGGACTAGCGGTAAAGAGACCCAGTACTTC; cdr3_aa: CASSYGTSGKETQYF; j_call: TRBJ2-5; d_call: TRBD2; clone_size: -; v_call: TRBV2
cdr3_nt: TGTGCCACCACGACAGCTATCATGAACACTGAAGCTTTCTTT; cdr3_aa: CATTTAIMNTEAFF; j_call: TRBJ1-1; d_call: -; clone_size: -; v_call: TRBV19
cdr3_nt: TGCAGCGTTTCTCAGGGAAACACCATATATTTT; cdr3_aa: CSVSQGNTIYF; j_call: TRBJ1-3; d_call: -; clone_size: -; v_call: TRBV29-1
cdr3_nt: TGTGCCAGCTCACCACGGACTAGCGGGAGTTTAGAGACCCAGTACTTC; cdr3_aa: CASSPRTSGSLETQYF; j_call: TRBJ2-5; d_call: TRBD2; clone_size: once; v_call: TRBV18
cdr3_nt: TGTGCCAGTAGTATAGTTCCAGCGGGAACCCAGGATACGCAGTATTTT; cdr3_aa: CASSIVPAGTQDTQYF; j_call: TRBJ2-3; d_call: TRBD2; clone_size: once; v_call: TRBV19
cdr3_nt: TGTGCCATCATGATGGGCCCCGGGAGCACTGAAGCTTTCTTT; cdr3_aa: CAIMMGPGSTEAFF; j_call: TRBJ1-1; d_call: -; clone_size: -; v_call: TRBV10-3
cdr3_nt: TGTGCCTGGAGTGTACGTGGGACAGGGATGAGAGGCTACACCTTC; cdr3_aa: CAWSVRGTGMRGYTF; j_call: TRBJ1-2; d_call: TRBD1; clone_size: -; v_call: TRBV30
cdr3_nt: TGTGCCAGCAGCCGGACAGGGAATAGCAATCAGCCCCAGCATTTT; cdr3_aa: CASSRTGNSNQPQHF; j_call: TRBJ1-5; d_call: TRBD1; clone_size: -; v_call: TRBV7-9
cdr3_nt: TGCGCCAGCAGCTTGGGGACAAGCACAGAAGCTTTCTTT; cdr3_aa: CASSLGTSTEAFF; j_call: TRBJ1-1; d_call: -; clone_size: -; v_call: TRBV5-1
cdr3_nt: TGTGCCAGCAGCGTAGGTTTTAACACCGGGGAGCTGTTTTTT; cdr3_aa: CASSVGFNTGELFF; j_call: TRBJ2-2; d_call: -; clone_size: -; v_call: TRBV9
cdr3_nt: TGCGCCAGCAGGGCGGGACAGGGGTCTGAAGCTTTCTTT; cdr3_aa: CASRAGQGSEAFF; j_call: TRBJ1-1; d_call: TRBD1; clone_size: -; v_call: TRBV5-1
cdr3_nt: TGTGCCAGCGCGAGCGGGAGGGGCCCCGGGGAGCTGTTTTTT; cdr3_aa: CASASGRGPGELFF; j_call: TRBJ2-2; d_call: TRBD2; clone_size: -; v_call: TRBV9
cdr3_nt: TGTGCCAGCAGCTCCAGGGTTGCCAAAAACATTCAGTACTTC; cdr3_aa: CASSSRVAKNIQYF; j_call: TRBJ2-4; d_call: -; clone_size: -; v_call: TRBV7-9
cdr3_nt: TGTGCCTGGAGTGGGAAGGATTTAAGGGGGACTGAAGCTTTCTTT; cdr3_aa: CAWSGKDLRGTEAFF; j_call: TRBJ1-1; d_call: -; clone_size: -; v_call: TRBV30
cdr3_nt: TGTGCCAGCAGTTACTCGAAGGGACAGACTGAAGCTTTCTTT; cdr3_aa: CASSYSKGQTEAFF; j_call: TRBJ1-1; d_call: TRBD1; clone_size: -; v_call: TRBV6-5
cdr3_nt: TGTGCCAGCAGTCCCTTCGCAGGACGGGCTGAAGCTTTCTTT; cdr3_aa: CASSPFAGRAEAFF; j_call: TRBJ1-1; d_call: -; clone_size: -; v_call: TRBV28
cdr3_nt: TGTGCCAGCAGCGCGGACAGTGAAGCTTTCTTT; cdr3_aa: CASSADSEAFF; j_call: TRBJ1-1; d_call: -; clone_size: -; v_call: TRBV13
cdr3_nt: TGTGCCAGCAGTGTTGGGGGGAACACCGGGGAGCTGTTTTTT; cdr3_aa: CASSVGGNTGELFF; j_call: TRBJ2-2; d_call: -; clone_size: -; v_call: TRBV2
cdr3_nt: TGTGCCAGCGGGCGGGGTTGGAACACTGAAGCTTTCTTT; cdr3_aa: CASGRGWNTEAFF; j_call: TRBJ1-1; d_call: -; clone_size: once; v_call: TRBV28
cdr3_nt: TGTGCCAGCAGCTTAGAAGGACGGACAGATACGCAGTATTTT; cdr3_aa: CASSLEGRTDTQYF; j_call: TRBJ2-3; d_call: -; clone_size: -; v_call: TRBV7-9
cdr3_nt: TGTGCCAGCAGTTTGTCAGCCACAGATACGCAGTATTTT; cdr3_aa: CASSLSATDTQYF; j_call: TRBJ2-3; d_call: -; clone_size: -; v_call: TRBV27
cdr3_nt: TGTGCCAGTAGTACCTCTATAGGCACCCCTGAGGGCTACACCTTC; cdr3_aa: CASSTSIGTPEGYTF; j_call: TRBJ1-2; d_call: -; clone_size: once; v_call: TRBV19
cdr3_nt: TGTGCCAGCAGTTTAGCGGACAATACCTACGAGCAGTACTTC; cdr3_aa: CASSLADNTYEQYF; j_call: TRBJ2-7; d_call: -; clone_size: -; v_call: TRBV27